The 5 T cell receptor beta chains below all came from one sample that was sequenced in a study of identical twins. Via MiXCR, TCRdb re-called the 5' RACE reads, giving one row per CDR3 protein. Among about 1.7 million distinct CDR3 sequences listed, around a third were seen once. The sample taken for sequencing was cord blood. The receptors originated from a newborn girl in good health.

The gene calls are TRBV20-1 and TRBJ2-1, with 12 positions matching TRBD2. Germline CDR1 DFQATT, CDR2 SNEGSKA (reference sequence). J lost 1 base, V lost 4 bases, and 5 bases had no gene match. The CDR3 is made up of 16 amino acids. The CDR3 region is CSATPSGGASYNEQFF. In DNA form, the CDR3 reads TGCAGTGCTACACCTAGCGGGGGGGCTTCCTACAATGAGCAGTTCTTC.

CDR3 amino acids: CASREGGSRTDTQYF. Here the CDR3 DNA reads TGTGCCAGCAGGGAGGGGGGGAGCCGCACAGATACGCAGTATTTT. The chain joins TRBV6-1 to TRBJ2-3, with D possibly TRBD2 on 7 matching bases. The CDR3 contains 15 residues. Germline lookup yields CDR1 MNHNS and CDR2 SASEGT. Between the trimmed V and J ends, which lost 6 bases and 1 base, there was a span of 14 bases.

The genes are TRBV7-2 and TRBJ2-3; D is unclear. V shed 7 bases and J shed 2 bases, with 10 bases lying between them. The CDR3 covers 13 residues. The germline gives CDR1 SGHTA, CDR2 FQGNSA. Here the CDR3 reads CASNPAPTDTQYF. The CDR3 coding sequence is TGTGCCAGCAACCCGGCCCCCACAGATACGCAGTATTTT. The full variable domain, with the rest looked up from reference TRBV7-2 and TRBJ2-3, is GAGVSQSPSNKVTEKGKDVELRCDPISGHTALYWYRQSLGQGLEFLIYFQGNSAPDKSGLPSDRFSAERTGGSVSTLTIQRTQQEDSAVYLCASNPAPTDTQYFGPGTRLTVL.

In its sample, this clonotype was seen a few times. The chain joins TRBV25-1 to TRBJ2-7; 9 positions agree with TRBD2. Germline-derived CDR1 and CDR2 are MGHDK and SYGVNS. The CDR3 extends over 15 amino acids. Losses at the gene ends were 2 bases for V and 4 bases for J; bases not matched to a gene: 6. CDR3 nucleotide sequence: TGTGCCAGCAGTGAAGGATGGACTAGCGCGTACGAGCAGTACTTC. Translated, it gives CASSEGWTSAYEQYF.

This chain connects TRBV10-3 to TRBJ2-3, with 7 bases aligning to TRBD1. The germline gives CDR1 ENHRY, CDR2 SYGVKD. V shed 6 bases, J shed 0 bases, and the junction held 9 bases outside the gene matches. The CDR3 is 16 amino acids. CDR3 coding DNA: TGTGCCATCAGCACGGACAGGCCAACTAGCACAGATACGCAGTATTTT. Protein sequence: CAISTDRPTSTDTQYF.